This TCR beta chain was recorded in a study of blood T cell repertoires in COVID-19. Turning to the study itself: Material from acute and convalescent COVID-19 was sourced from the United States, Italy and Spain. T cells, B-cell-depleted T cells, or PBMCs provided the cDNA or gDNA that served as material.

In the original processing: Amplification from reference gene primers served as the basis for estimated nucleated cell counts. TCRdb's table, derived via immunoSEQ multiplex PCR, lists solely in-frame clones and lacks some. The V and J calls and clone size are taken from that table; D and trimming were inferred from the DNA. The sample carries nearly 95,000 clones, roughly 85% recorded once. CDR3 length: 16 amino acids. Looked up from germline, CDR1 is SNHLY and CDR2 is FYNNEI. Trimming shortened V by 8 bases and J by 4 bases, and 22 bases separated the two germline ends. V is TRBV2 and J is TRBJ2-3, with TRBD2 as a possible D gene (6 bases). The sample was peripheral blood. The clonotype was recovered from a human donor in a cohort sampled during active COVID-19. The CDR3 here is CASAARGGARADTQYF. The CDR3 nucleotides are TGTGCCAGCGCAGCTCGGGGCGGGGCTAGAGCAGATACGCAGTATTTT.